The rows below give T cell receptor beta chains drawn from one sample of a study of cytomegalovirus exposure and HLA in healthy donors. Sequencing used immunoSEQ multiplex PCR; TCRdb keeps in-frame clones, though not all of them. The data contain 150,000 to 160,000 clones, 70% to 80% of them singletons. Sequencing used PBMCs. The receptors shown here come from a middle-aged woman in good health and CMV-seronegative. Both conserved end residues are part of each CDR3. D genes are given only for firm matches. Clone size is given for some rows only: seen once, a few or many times, or a class if the clone is expanded.

size,J,length,V,D,DNA,CDR3
few,TRBJ1-4,17,TRBV4-2,NA,TGTGCCAGCAGCCAAGAAGGGGGGGGGAAAGTAAATGAAAAACTGTTTTTT,CASSQEGGGKVNEKLFF
NA,TRBJ2-5,14,TRBV27,TRBD1,TGTGCCAGCAGTTTCGACAGGGGAGGAGAGACCCAGTACTTC,CASSFDRGGETQYF
few,TRBJ2-1,13,TRBV5-8,NA,TGTGCCAGCAGCTTGCCGCTAGCTTCAGAGCAGTTCTTC,CASSLPLASEQFF
NA,TRBJ1-2,14,TRBV27,TRBD1,TGTGCCAGCAGATACCGCGACAGGGACTATGGCTACACCTTC,CASRYRDRDYGYTF
NA,TRBJ2-7,18,TRBV13,TRBD2,TGTGCCAGCAGCCCCGACATTAGACTAGCGGGCACCCCGGGGGAGCAGTACTTC,CASSPDIRLAGTPGEQYF
NA,TRBJ2-7,14,TRBV19,TRBD2,TGTGCCAGTAGTTCACAGCGGGATTCCTACGAGCAGTACTTC,CASSSQRDSYEQYF
NA,TRBJ2-7,15,TRBV9,TRBD1,TGTGCCAGCAGCGTAGGGGACAGTCCCTCCTACGAGCAGTACTTC,CASSVGDSPSYEQYF
NA,TRBJ2-5,13,TRBV2,NA,TGTGCCAGCACCAGGGGTGTTCGGGAGACCCAGTACTTC,CASTRGVRETQYF
once,TRBJ2-7,16,TRBV10-3,TRBD1,TGTGCCATCAGTGAGTCGAAGGGGACAGACTACTACGAGCAGTACTTC,CAISESKGTDYYEQYF
NA,TRBJ1-3,15,TRBV5-8,TRBD1,TGTGCCAGCAGCTCACAGGGGGGCCTTGGAAACACCATATATTTT,CASSSQGGLGNTIYF
NA,TRBJ2-3,13,TRBV5-1,NA,TGCGCCAGCAGCACGGGAGGCACAGATACGCAGTATTTT,CASSTGGTDTQYF
once,TRBJ2-1,17,TRBV19,TRBD2,TGTGCCAGTGGGATCGGAAGCGGGGGCCTTGGCGGGAATGAGCAGTTCTTC,CASGIGSGGLGGNEQFF
NA,TRBJ2-7,13,TRBV25-1,NA,TGTGCCAGCAGTGGCAGGGTTGGCCTCGAGCAGTACTTC,CASSGRVGLEQYF
NA,TRBJ1-1,15,TRBV10-3,NA,TGTGCCATCGGGAAGGTCGGGCAGGGAAACACTGAAGCTTTCTTT,CAIGKVGQGNTEAFF
few,TRBJ1-1,16,TRBV7-9,NA,TGTGCCAGCAGCCAAGGGGTGGGGGCAGGGAACGCTGAAGCTTTCTTT,CASSQGVGAGNAEAFF
NA,TRBJ1-1,15,TRBV7-2,NA,TGTGCCAGCAGCCCCCAACAGGGTCGGAACACTGAAGCTTTCTTT,CASSPQQGRNTEAFF
NA,TRBJ2-2,14,TRBV7-2,TRBD1,TGTGCCAGCAGCCGGGACAGGGCCATCGGGGAGCTGTTTTTT,CASSRDRAIGELFF
NA,TRBJ2-7,14,TRBV27,TRBD1,TGTGCCAGCTCCAACCCCGGGACAGGGCACGAGCAGTACTTC,CASSNPGTGHEQYF
NA,TRBJ2-5,13,TRBV2,NA,TGTGCCAGCAGTTCGGGGTACCAAGAGACCCAGTACTTC,CASSSGYQETQYF
once,TRBJ1-3,16,TRBV6-1,NA,TGTGCCAGCAGTGAAGATTCCGGTTTTACTGGAAACACCATATATTTT,CASSEDSGFTGNTIYF
NA,TRBJ2-4,14,TRBV29-1,TRBD2,TGCAGCGCTTTACCACCGGGGGGGAAAAACATTCAGTACTTC,CSALPPGGKNIQYF
NA,TRBJ2-7,15,TRBV5-1,TRBD2,TGCGCCAGCAGCTTGTTATCGGGGGGCTCCTACGAGCAGTACTTC,CASSLLSGGSYEQYF
NA,TRBJ2-7,14,TRBV25-1,NA,TGTGCCAGCAATAAGGCGGGACAGTCTTACGAGCAGTACTTC,CASNKAGQSYEQYF
once,TRBJ2-5,15,TRBV28,TRBD2,TGTGCCAGCAGTTACTCCGGGACGGCGGGAGGGACCCAGTACTTC,CASSYSGTAGGTQYF
once,TRBJ1-1,14,TRBV11-3,TRBD1,TGTGCCAGCAGCAAGGGACAGGGGGTAACTGAAGCTTTCTTT,CASSKGQGVTEAFF
NA,TRBJ1-5,14,TRBV10-3,NA,TGTGCCATCAGTGAAGAGAGGGCCAGTCAGCCCCAGCATTTT,CAISEERASQPQHF
NA,TRBJ1-2,14,TRBV6-5,NA,TGTGCCAGCAGCCCCAGGAGGACCCTTCGAGGCTACACCTTC,CASSPRRTLRGYTF
NA,TRBJ1-2,15,TRBV5-1,NA,TGCGCCAGCAGCTTGTGGAAGGAATCGGGGGGTGGCTACACCTTC,CASSLWKESGGGYTF
NA,TRBJ2-1,16,TRBV5-6,TRBD2,TGTGCCAGCAGCCCGGACCTAGCGGAGTCCTACAATGAGCAGTTCTTC,CASSPDLAESYNEQFF
once,TRBJ2-1,14,TRBV2,NA,TGTGCCTCCCGGCCTCTAGAGAACCACAATGAGCAGTTCTTC,CASRPLENHNEQFF
NA,TRBJ2-1,15,TRBV6-5,NA,TGTGCCAGCAGCCTCCTAGGTGGTGAGTCTAATGAGCAGTTCTTC,CASSLLGGESNEQFF
NA,TRBJ2-7,16,TRBV28,TRBD2,TGTGCCAGCAGTTTCCCCCTACTAGCGGGAGGGCGGCAGCAGTACTTC,CASSFPLLAGGRQQYF
once,TRBJ2-7,12,TRBV25-1,TRBD1,TGTGCCAGCAGTACAGGGGCCTGGGAGCAGTACTTC,CASSTGAWEQYF
NA,TRBJ1-1,17,TRBV30,NA,TGTGCCTGGAGAGCCGACGGACTATTCACCATGAACACTGAAGCTTTCTTT,CAWRADGLFTMNTEAFF
NA,TRBJ1-1,12,TRBV28,NA,TGTGCCAGCTTCACAAGGAACACTGAAGCTTTCTTT,CASFTRNTEAFF
NA,TRBJ2-2,15,TRBV9,TRBD2,TGTGCCAGCAGCCTGGGACTAGCGGAGACCGGGGAGCTGTTTTTT,CASSLGLAETGELFF
NA,TRBJ1-2,14,TRBV28,NA,TGTGCCAGCAGTTTAGACGGGAATAACTATGGCTACACCTTC,CASSLDGNNYGYTF
NA,TRBJ1-5,12,TRBV30,NA,TGTGCCTGGCTGGGGGAGGGTCAGCCCCAGCATTTT,CAWLGEGQPQHF